This T cell receptor beta chain came from a study of blood T cell repertoires in COVID-19. Assay used: immunoSEQ multiplex PCR; TCRdb lists only in-frame clones, some missing. The table lists about 240,000 clones, about 85% of them singletons, with approximately 7.9% in the top ten. Germline values: CDR1 SGHAT, CDR2 FQNNGV. V dropped 2 bases and J dropped 3; count of bases not matched to a gene: 4. The CDR3 runs to 15 residues. The sequenced sample was peripheral blood. The rearrangement links TRBV11-2 to TRBJ2-1; 7 bases line up with TRBD2. This clonotype originated in a man aged 60 to 69 who had recovered from COVID-19. The CDR3 here is CASSLFSGHYNEQFF. The CDR3 DNA reads as TGTGCCAGCAGCTTATTTAGCGGGCACTACAATGAGCAGTTCTTC.